One and the same sample provided the 28 T cell receptor beta chains below, sequenced in a study of shared clonotypes between healthy human individuals (dated by TCRdb to the early 2020s). The library was made by the immunoSEQ multiplex PCR assay. Imported from immuneACCESS, the table was reduced by TCRdb to in-frame sequences with V and J called. These copies leave out some clones; in studies compared against another copy, an unresolved V gene accounts for under half, and the cause of the remainder is not known. In all, the sample holds 550,000 to 800,000 clones, and about 90% of those were seen once. Of the sample, approximately 35% falls within the top ten clones. Sequenced sample: memory CD8+ T cells from PBMCs. In light of the paper, this sample's cell subset or site label describes: CD45RO+ cells pooled with CCR7-negative TemRA cells. The receptors stem from a man between 18 and 35 years old in good health. Some clones in this sample may be carry-over from other donors' samples.

The CDR3 region has the DNA TGTGCCAGCAGCTTAGGCAGGGGGTGGTCCTATGGCTACACCTTC. Its translation: CASSLGRGWSYGYTF. The rearrangement joins TRBV7-3 to TRBJ1-2, with TRBD1 matching 7 bases. This CDR3 contains 15 residues. The germline CDR1 and CDR2 sequences are SGHTA and FQGTGA. The trim removed 2 bases at V and 4 bases at J, leaving 7 bases unmatched.

The chain recombines TRBV7-8 with TRBJ2-7, with D possibly being TRBD2 (5 bases). The CDR3 runs 18 residues. Trimming stripped 0 bases from V and 3 bases from J, with 21 bases between. Germline CDR1 reads SGHVS; CDR2 reads FQNEAQ. CDR3 DNA: TGTGCCAGCAGCTTAGCGCTGGGAGCCGCACTAATATTCTACGAGCAGTACTTC. Translated, it gives CASSLALGAALIFYEQYF. Filled out from reference TRBV7-8 and TRBJ2-7, the complete variable domain reads GAGVSQSPRYKVAKRGQDVALRCDPISGHVSLFWYQQALGQGPEFLTYFQNEAQLDKSGLPSDRFFAERPEGSVSTLKIQRTQQEDSAVYLCASSLALGAALIFYEQYFGPGTRLTVT.

The V and J genes are TRBV10-1 and TRBJ2-7; D might be TRBD1 or TRBD2, each matching 5 bases. V lost 2 bases and J 4 bases, leaving 15 bases between the germline ends. CDR1 is WNHNN, CDR2 SYGVQD, per germline (reference sequence). The CDR3 has 15 residues. The CDR3 loop is CASSEDVGDGYEQYF. CDR3 sequence (DNA): TGCGCCAGCAGTGAGGATGTCGGGGACGGATACGAGCAGTACTTC.

The table lists this clone with a few counts. The chain uses TRBV19 and TRBJ1-4; D not resolved. The CDR3 is made up of 10 amino acids. Germline V gene data show CDR1 as LNHDA and CDR2 as SQIVND (reference sequence). V lost 5 bases to trimming and J lost 11 bases, with 6 bases between them. The CDR3 reads CASSSNKLFF. CDR3 nucleotide sequence: TGTGCCAGTAGTTCTAACAAACTGTTTTTT.

The rearrangement uses TRBV19 and TRBJ2-3, with 8 nucleotides matching TRBD2. The J segment lost 2 bases and the V segment lost 6 bases, leaving 7 bases of the junction unmatched. Per germline, CDR1 LNHDA and CDR2 SQIVND (reference sequence). CDR3 length equals 15 residues. The CDR3 spells CASSRGGTFTDTQYF. The CDR3 nucleotides are TGTGCCAGTAGCCGGGGGGGAACCTTCACAGATACGCAGTATTTT.

The genes are TRBV5-5 and TRBJ2-7; 9 bases agree with TRBD1. Germline trimming cut 5 bases from V and 6 bases from J; bases unmatched to any gene: 9. The CDR3 length is 14 residues. In germline, CDR1 is SGHKS, CDR2 YYEKEE (reference sequence). In DNA form, the CDR3 reads TGTGCCAGCAGGCAGGACAGGGGACTTTTCGAGCAGTACTTC. Protein product: CASRQDRGLFEQYF.

The chain is built from TRBV5-6 and TRBJ1-5; D may be TRBD1 (6 bases). This CDR3 has 15 residues. CDR1 is SGHDT and CDR2 is YYEEEE in the germline V gene. Trimming took 3 bases from V and 3 from J, leaving 13 bases between them. The CDR3 DNA reads TGTGCCAGCAGCTCGACAACAGGGAACAATCAGCCCCAGCATTTT. Its translation is CASSSTTGNNQPQHF.

The rearrangement links TRBV7-9 to TRBJ2-5; either TRBD1 or TRBD2 may supply D (5 bases each). The CDR3 extends over 15 amino acids. In germline, CDR1 is SEHNR, CDR2 FQNEAQ (reference sequence). The V and J ends lost 5 bases and 4 bases respectively, with 17 bases between them. CDR3 region: CASSRRDGHPETQYF. The DNA of the CDR3 is TGTGCCAGCAGCCGCCGGGACGGACACCCAGAGACCCAGTACTTC. Complete variable domain (other parts from reference TRBV7-9 and TRBJ2-5): DTGVSQNPRHKITKRGQNVTFRCDPISEHNRLYWYRQTLGQGPEFLTYFQNEAQLEKSRLLSDRFSAERPKGSFSTLEIQRTEQGDSAMYLCASSRRDGHPETQYFGPGTRLLVL.

This chain connects TRBV4-1 to TRBJ2-4; TRBD1 or TRBD2 may be the D gene (5 bases each). The germline CDR1 and CDR2 sequences are MGHRA and YSYEKL. This CDR3 is built from 18 residues. V dropped 0 bases and J dropped 0 bases, with 15 bases sitting between them. The CDR3 sequence: CASSQEEGRPVAKNIQYF. The CDR3 nucleotides read TGCGCCAGCAGCCAAGAAGAGGGGCGTCCCGTAGCCAAAAACATTCAGTACTTC.

The V and J genes are TRBV6-5 and TRBJ2-5, with D possibly matching TRBD1 (5 bases). Looked up from germline, CDR1 is MNHEY and CDR2 is SVGAGI. Trimming took 0 bases from V and 5 from J, leaving 13 bases between them. This CDR3 comprises 15 residues. The CDR3: CASSYSDGAGETQYF. As DNA, the CDR3 is TGTGCCAGCAGTTACTCGGATGGGGCTGGGGAGACCCAGTACTTC.

The table lists this clone with a count of one. J is TRBJ2-7 and V is TRBV5-1; D may be TRBD2 (6 bases). There are 16 residues in the CDR3. V was clipped by 0 bases and J by 2 bases, with 15 bases between them. Germline V gene data show CDR1 as SGHRS and CDR2 as YFSETQ. In nucleotides, the CDR3 is TGCGCCAGCAGCTTGGCAAAAGTGGCGGGAACCTACGAGCAGTACTTC. It codes for CASSLAKVAGTYEQYF.

The chain uses TRBV18 and TRBJ2-7; D unclear. Germline V CDR1 and CDR2: KGHSH, LQKENI. The CDR3 runs 15 residues. Trimming left V 1 base short and J 6 bases short, with 16 bases between. The chain's CDR3 is CASSPLESRPGEQYF. DNA for the CDR3: TGTGCCAGCTCACCACTTGAGTCCAGGCCCGGCGAGCAGTACTTC.

The V and J genes are TRBV25-1 and TRBJ2-5, with TRBD1 identical over 8 bases. The V segment lost 9 bases and the J segment 1 base; nucleotides outside the gene matches: 4. There are 13 residues in the CDR3. Germline-derived CDR1 and CDR2 are MGHDK and SYGVNS. CDR3 in amino acids: CARRGTGQETQYF. The CDR3 DNA follows: TGTGCCAGAAGGGGGACAGGCCAAGAGACCCAGTACTTC.

This clone appeared once. The CDR3 reads CASSYSRTPIEYGYTF. The DNA of the CDR3 is TGTGCCAGCAGTTACTCGCGGACTCCAATAGAATATGGCTACACCTTC. The V and J genes are TRBV6-9 and TRBJ1-2; no firm D call. This CDR3 spans 16 amino acids. V lost 3 bases and J lost 5, with 19 bases in between. The germline gives CDR1 MNHGY, CDR2 SVAAGI.

The chain has TRBV27 and TRBJ1-2; D unclear. CDR1 and CDR2 from the germline V gene are MNHEY and SMNVEV (reference sequence). V was trimmed by 4 bases and J by 2 bases, leaving 11 bases between them. There are 14 residues in the CDR3. The CDR3 sequence: CASSYGLRNYGYTF. CDR3 in DNA: TGTGCCAGCAGTTATGGACTGCGAAACTATGGCTACACCTTC.

The chain recombines TRBV19 with TRBJ2-3; D ambiguous. Germline CDR1 LNHDA, CDR2 SQIVND (reference sequence). This CDR3 comprises 15 residues. Trimming took off 5 bases at V and 0 bases at J, with 12 bases between the two ends. DNA for the CDR3: TGTGCCAGTAGTCTGTTCCCCGCTAGCACAGATACGCAGTATTTT. It translates to CASSLFPASTDTQYF.

The chain joins TRBV4-1 to TRBJ2-7, with D unclear. The germline V gene encodes CDR1 MGHRA and CDR2 YSYEKL. The CDR3 is 15 amino acids. Trimming left V 1 base short and J 0 bases short, with 10 bases between. CDR3 loop: CASSQGRYSSYEQYF. As DNA, the CDR3 is TGCGCCAGCAGCCAAGGTCGCTACAGCTCCTACGAGCAGTACTTC.

The gene calls are TRBV11-2 and TRBJ2-3; 8 bases line up with TRBD1. Germline values: CDR1 SGHAT, CDR2 FQNNGV. There are 17 residues in the CDR3. Losses at the gene ends were 5 bases for V and 2 bases for J; bases not matched to a gene: 12. CDR3 nucleotide sequence: TGTGCCAGCAGCGCAATCGGACAGGGCATTTCCACAGATACGCAGTATTTT. Its protein is CASSAIGQGISTDTQYF.

The gene calls are TRBV11-2 and TRBJ2-4, with 7 bases lining up with TRBD2. This CDR3 spans 16 amino acids. The germline CDR1 and CDR2 sequences are SGHAT and FQNNGV. Trimming removed 5 bases from V and 2 bases from J; junction bases left unmatched: 9. The CDR3 loop is CASSPGGYGTKNIQYF. DNA of the CDR3: TGTGCCAGCAGCCCCGGGGGGTATGGGACCAAAAACATTCAGTACTTC.

The chain couples TRBV5-5 to TRBJ1-5; D ambiguous. Germline V CDR1 and CDR2: SGHKS, YYEKEE (reference sequence). This CDR3 region has 12 residues. Trimming shortened V by 2 bases and J by 9 bases, and 9 bases separated the two germline ends. The CDR3 DNA is TGTGCCAGCAGCTTTGGTCAAGGGCCCCAGCATTTT. Protein product: CASSFGQGPQHF.

As for this clone: The CDR3 carries no conserved terminal phenylalanine or tryptophan, so it likely arises from a read error. V usage is TRBV7-9 and J usage is TRBJ2-7, with 9 bases matching TRBD1. Germline V gene sequence: CDR1 SEHNR, CDR2 FQNEAQ (reference sequence). The length of the CDR3 is 15 residues. V shed 5 bases and J 2 bases; nucleotides not matched to a gene: 7. This CDR3 reads CASSLGTGMPYEQYL. CDR3 nucleotides: TGTGCCAGCAGCCTCGGGACAGGGATGCCCTACGAGCAGTACCTC.

This clone showed up just once. The J gene is TRBJ2-1, the V gene TRBV5-4; 8 bases are a match to TRBD2. The J segment lost 4 bases and the V segment lost 5 bases, leaving 8 bases of the junction unmatched. The CDR3 is 15 residues long. From germline, CDR1 is SGHNT and CDR2 YYREEE (reference sequence). The CDR3, as DNA: TGTGCCAGCAGGATAACGGGGGGGAAGTACAATGAGCAGTTCTTC. It yields the protein CASRITGGKYNEQFF.

This clone was picked up one time. The V call is TRBV7-9, the J call TRBJ2-5; 9 bases are a match to TRBD2. Germline CDR1 is SEHNR and CDR2 is FQNEAQ (reference sequence). This CDR3 comprises 16 residues. The junction had 12 bases not matched to a gene; V was cut back by 5 bases and J by 5 bases. This CDR3 reads CASSPTLAGVRETQYF. In DNA, the CDR3 is TGTGCCAGCAGCCCTACCTTAGCGGGAGTGAGGGAGACCCAGTACTTC.

This chain joins TRBV5-6 and TRBJ2-1; tentative D call: TRBD1 (6 bases). The V end was cut by 0 bases, the J end by 9 bases, with 10 bases between. Germline V gives CDR1 SGHDT, CDR2 YYEEEE. This CDR3 has 13 residues. For the CDR3, the DNA is TGTGCCAGCAGCTTGGCAGGGGTTCCTGAGCAGTTCTTC. It is translated as CASSLAGVPEQFF.

The DNA for the CDR3 is TGCGCCAGCAGCGTTGCTGGGGGTATCACAGATACGCAGTATTTT. Amino acids: CASSVAGGITDTQYF. The chain combines TRBV5-1 with TRBJ2-3; D could derive from TRBD1 or TRBD2 (5 bases each). V was cut by 4 bases and J by 2 bases, with 14 bases left in between. The germline CDR1 and CDR2 sequences are SGHRS and YFSETQ. The CDR3 extends over 15 amino acids.

The chain is built from TRBV4-1 and TRBJ2-7, with TRBD1 matching over 8 bases. Germline V lookup: CDR1 MGHRA, CDR2 YSYEKL. This CDR3 spans 14 amino acids. Losses at the gene ends were 2 bases for V and 2 bases for J; bases not matched to a gene: 2. The CDR3 spells CASSQTDRAYEQYF. CDR3 DNA sequence: TGCGCCAGCAGCCAAACGGACAGGGCCTACGAGCAGTACTTC.

This chain links TRBV29-1 with TRBJ1-2; D perhaps matches TRBD1 (6 bases). This CDR3 is built from 13 residues. CDR1 and CDR2 (germline): SQVTM, ANQGSEA. V dropped 5 bases and J dropped 2 bases, with 12 bases sitting between them. DNA for the CDR3: TGCAGCGTTAGGGACACCCAAAACTATGGCTACACCTTC. This sequence encodes CSVRDTQNYGYTF.

This clone has only one observation. V is TRBV4-1 and J is TRBJ2-3; D gene ambiguous. Trimming took 1 base from V and 8 from J, leaving 10 bases between them. This CDR3 spans 13 amino acids. CDR1 is MGHRA, CDR2 YSYEKL, per germline. CDR3 sequence (DNA): TGCGCCAGCAGCCAAGTAAGTTTCAGTACGCAGTATTTT. The encoded protein is CASSQVSFSTQYF.